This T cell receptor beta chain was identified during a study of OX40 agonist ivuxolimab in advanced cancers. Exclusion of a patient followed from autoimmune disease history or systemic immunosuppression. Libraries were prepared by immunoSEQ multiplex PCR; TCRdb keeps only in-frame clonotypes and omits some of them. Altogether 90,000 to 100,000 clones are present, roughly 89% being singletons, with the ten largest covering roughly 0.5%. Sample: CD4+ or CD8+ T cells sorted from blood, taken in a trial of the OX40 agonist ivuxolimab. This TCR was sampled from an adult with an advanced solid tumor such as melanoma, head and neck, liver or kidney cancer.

The CDR3 DNA reads TGCGCCAGCGGGGGCAGGAGCACAGATACGCAGTATTTT. Translation: CASGGRSTDTQYF. J is TRBJ2-3 and V is TRBV5-1; a possible D gene is TRBD1 (6 bases). CDR1 SGHRS and CDR2 YFSETQ come from the germline V gene. Trimming removed 7 bases at V and 0 bases at J, with 9 bases between. The CDR3 has 13 residues.